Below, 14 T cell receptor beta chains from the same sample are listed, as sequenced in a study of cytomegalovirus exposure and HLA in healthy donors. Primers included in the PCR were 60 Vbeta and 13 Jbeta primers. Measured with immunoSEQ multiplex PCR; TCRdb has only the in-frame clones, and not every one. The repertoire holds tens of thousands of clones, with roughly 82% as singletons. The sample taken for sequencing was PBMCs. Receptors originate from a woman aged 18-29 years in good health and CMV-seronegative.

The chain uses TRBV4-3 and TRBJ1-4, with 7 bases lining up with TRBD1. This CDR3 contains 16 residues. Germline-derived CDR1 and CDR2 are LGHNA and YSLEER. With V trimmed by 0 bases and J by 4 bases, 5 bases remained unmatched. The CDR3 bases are TGCGCCAGCAGCCAAGAGTTACAGGGGCTTAATGAAAAACTGTTTTTT. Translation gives CASSQELQGLNEKLFF.

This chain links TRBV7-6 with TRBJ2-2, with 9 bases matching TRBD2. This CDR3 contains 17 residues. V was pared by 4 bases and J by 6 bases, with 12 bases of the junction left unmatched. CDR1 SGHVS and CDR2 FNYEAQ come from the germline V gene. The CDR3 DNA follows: TGTGCCAGCAGCTGGGAGTTGGGTAGCGGGAGTTCCGGGGAGCTGTTTTTT. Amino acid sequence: CASSWELGSGSSGELFF.

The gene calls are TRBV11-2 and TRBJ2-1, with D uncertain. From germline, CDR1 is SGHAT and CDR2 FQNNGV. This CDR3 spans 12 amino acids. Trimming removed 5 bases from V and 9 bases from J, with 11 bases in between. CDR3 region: CASSLLKSEQFF. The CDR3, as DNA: TGTGCCAGCAGCCTACTAAAGAGTGAGCAGTTCTTC.

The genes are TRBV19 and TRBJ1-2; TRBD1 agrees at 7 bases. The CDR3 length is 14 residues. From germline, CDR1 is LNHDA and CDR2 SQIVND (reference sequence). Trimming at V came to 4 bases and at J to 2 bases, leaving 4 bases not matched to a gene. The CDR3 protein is CASSTTTGNYGYTF. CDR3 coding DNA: TGTGCCAGTAGTACTACGACAGGGAACTATGGCTACACCTTC.

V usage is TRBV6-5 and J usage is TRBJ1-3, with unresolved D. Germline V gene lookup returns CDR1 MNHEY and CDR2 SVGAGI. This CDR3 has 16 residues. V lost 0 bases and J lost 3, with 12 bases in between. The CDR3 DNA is TGTGCCAGCAGTTACTCGAGGGAGCCTGGTGGAAACACCATATATTTT. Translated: CASSYSREPGGNTIYF.

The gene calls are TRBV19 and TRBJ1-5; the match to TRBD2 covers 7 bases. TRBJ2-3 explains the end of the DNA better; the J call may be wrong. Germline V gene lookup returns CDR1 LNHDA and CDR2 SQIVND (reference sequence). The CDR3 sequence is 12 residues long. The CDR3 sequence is CASNRGDQPQYF. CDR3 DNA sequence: TGTGCCAGTAACCGGGGGGACCAGCCCCAGTATTTT.

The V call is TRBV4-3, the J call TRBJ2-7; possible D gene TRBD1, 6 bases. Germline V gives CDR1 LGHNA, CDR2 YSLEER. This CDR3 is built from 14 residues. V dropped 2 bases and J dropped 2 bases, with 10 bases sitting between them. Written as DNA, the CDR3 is TGCGCCAGCAGCCAATTCGACAGGACCTACGAGCAGTACTTC. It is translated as CASSQFDRTYEQYF.

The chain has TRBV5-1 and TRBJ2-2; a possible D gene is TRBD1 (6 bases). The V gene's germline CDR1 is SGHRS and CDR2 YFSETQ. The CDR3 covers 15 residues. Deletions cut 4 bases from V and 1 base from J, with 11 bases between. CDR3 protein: CASSLRDKNTGELFF. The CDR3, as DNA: TGCGCCAGCAGCCTTCGGGACAAGAACACCGGGGAGCTGTTTTTT.

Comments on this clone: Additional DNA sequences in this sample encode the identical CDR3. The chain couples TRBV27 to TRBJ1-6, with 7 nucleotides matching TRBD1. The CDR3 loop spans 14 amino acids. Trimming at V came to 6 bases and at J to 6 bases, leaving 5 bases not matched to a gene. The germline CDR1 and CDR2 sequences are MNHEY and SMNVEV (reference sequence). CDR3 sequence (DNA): TGTGCCAGCAGCCGGGACAGACTTAATTCACCCCTCCACTTT. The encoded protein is CASSRDRLNSPLHF.

The CDR3 nucleotides are TGTGCCAGCAGTTTCCCGGGAGGGCCCCAGCATTTT. As protein: CASSFPGGPQHF. The chain recombines TRBV27 with TRBJ1-5; D gene ambiguous. Trimming pared 3 bases from V and 9 bases from J, leaving 9 bases between. CDR3 length: 12 amino acids. CDR1 and CDR2 from the germline V gene are MNHEY and SMNVEV (reference sequence).

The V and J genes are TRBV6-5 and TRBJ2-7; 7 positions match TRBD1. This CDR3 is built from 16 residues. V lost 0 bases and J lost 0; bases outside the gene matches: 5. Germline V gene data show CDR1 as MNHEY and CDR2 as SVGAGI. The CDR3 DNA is TGTGCCAGCAGTTACTCGCGTGGGGACAGCTCCTACGAGCAGTACTTC. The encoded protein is CASSYSRGDSSYEQYF.

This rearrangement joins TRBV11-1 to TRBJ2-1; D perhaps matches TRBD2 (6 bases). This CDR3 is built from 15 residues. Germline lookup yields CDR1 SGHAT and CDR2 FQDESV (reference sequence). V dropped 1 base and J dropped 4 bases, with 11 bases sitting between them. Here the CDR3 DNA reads TGTGCCAGCAGCTTAGGGAGGGAAAAGTACAATGAGCAGTTCTTC. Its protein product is CASSLGREKYNEQFF.

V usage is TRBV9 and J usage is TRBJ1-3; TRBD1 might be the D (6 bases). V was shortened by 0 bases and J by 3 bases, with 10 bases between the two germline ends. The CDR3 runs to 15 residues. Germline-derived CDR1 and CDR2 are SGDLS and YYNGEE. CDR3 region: CASSVVGGGGNTIYF. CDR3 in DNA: TGTGCCAGCAGCGTAGTAGGGGGTGGTGGAAACACCATATATTTT.

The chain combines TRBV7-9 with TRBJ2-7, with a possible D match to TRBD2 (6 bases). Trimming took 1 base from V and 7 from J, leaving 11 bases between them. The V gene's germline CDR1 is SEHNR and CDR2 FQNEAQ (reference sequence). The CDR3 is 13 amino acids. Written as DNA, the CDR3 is TGTGCCAGCAGCTTAGTTGTCGCGGGAGAGCAGTACTTC. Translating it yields CASSLVVAGEQYF.